This T cell receptor (beta chain) originates from a study of cytomegalovirus exposure and HLA in healthy donors (dated by TCRdb to between 2016 and 2019). Concerning the study at large: A later analysis indicated that the 120 validation repertoires were generated on the platform also employed for the roughly 730 repertoires of the first cohort. In addition to the first cohort of several hundred subjects, a separate validation cohort of around 110 different subjects was used. The study aimed to test whether signatures of past pathogen exposure could be identified by cataloging public T cell receptors. To predict cytomegalovirus infection status, the study combined high-throughput TCR immunosequencing, statistical association of individual TCRs with disease status, and machine learning.

Study-wide conclusions, independent of this receptor: The classifier was reported to diagnose cytomegalovirus status with high specificity and sensitivity in both the original and validation cohorts. A later analysis lacked HLA typing for the validation cohort, so it scored co-occurrence in that cohort across all 120 repertoires. Most TCR sequences were observed very rarely across donors, whereas some public TCRs were present in many individuals. A few of the identified cytomegalovirus-associated TCR beta chains were confirmed in vitro to be specific for cytomegalovirus antigens. Of the cluster scores, about 94% were above 0 in a later analysis, which found that TCRs clustered in the first cohort also tended to co-occur in the approximately 130 validation repertoires. A total of roughly 160 TCR beta chains were listed by the study as associated with cytomegalovirus. The authors suggested that the approach could potentially be extended to other disease states and immunological phenotypes.

Separate from the approximately 690-subject first cohort, the validation cohort of 120 subjects was the group to which the donors belonged. Via the germline V gene, CDR1 is ENHRY and CDR2 SYGVKD. Spanning cysteine to phenylalanine, the CDR3 consists of 16 amino acids. Just CDR3 DNA is preserved here, 48 bases in frame from base 1. The junction shows trimming of 0 bases on V and 2 bases on J, and the gene matches do not reach 4 bases of it. About this clone: There is no known antigen for this receptor. No clone much larger than this one lies a single base away; base qualities are absent.

Library method: the immunoSEQ multiplex PCR assay. Per the source publication's procedure: A statistical classification framework was developed to diagnose cytomegalovirus status using the catalog of TCR beta chain sequences. Drawn from immuneACCESS, this table holds only the in-frame rearrangements with V and J called that TCRdb kept. Clones are partly lost; checked studies trace under half to an unresolved V gene and leave the rest unexplained. That table is the source of V, J and clone size, and D and trimming were worked out from the DNA. This sample comprises about 110,000 clones, about 85% of them detected only once. In total, the top ten clones hold around 3% of the sample.

What was sequenced was PBMCs. This TCR derives from a woman between 18 and 29 years old in good health and CMV-seronegative. The V gene is TRBV10-3 and the J gene is TRBJ2-7, and 10 junctional nucleotides match TRBD2. CDR3 protein: CAISESASGGPYEQYF. In nucleotide form, the sequence is TGTGCCATCAGTGAGTCGGCTAGCGGGGGCCCCTACGAGCAGTACTTC.